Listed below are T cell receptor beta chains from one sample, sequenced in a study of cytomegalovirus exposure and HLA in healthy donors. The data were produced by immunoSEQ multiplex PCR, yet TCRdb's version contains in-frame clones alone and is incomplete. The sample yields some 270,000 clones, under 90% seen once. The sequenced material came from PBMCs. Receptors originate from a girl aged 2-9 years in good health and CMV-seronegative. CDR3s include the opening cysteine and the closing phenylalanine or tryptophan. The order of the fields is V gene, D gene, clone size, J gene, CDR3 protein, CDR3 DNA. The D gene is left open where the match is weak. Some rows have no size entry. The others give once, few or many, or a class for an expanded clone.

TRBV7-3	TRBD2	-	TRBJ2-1	CASSPTGTSGIHEQFF	TGTGCCAGCAGCCCAACAGGGACTAGCGGGATCCATGAGCAGTTCTTC
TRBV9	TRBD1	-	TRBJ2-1	CASSAGTGRNEQFF	TGTGCCAGCAGCGCGGGGACAGGTAGGAATGAGCAGTTCTTC
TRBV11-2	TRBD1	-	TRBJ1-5	CASSLGTGWGDQPQHF	TGTGCCAGCAGCTTAGGGACAGGGTGGGGAGATCAGCCCCAGCATTTT
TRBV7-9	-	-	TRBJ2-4	CASSLGISGAKNIQYF	TGTGCCAGCAGCTTAGGGATATCGGGAGCCAAAAACATTCAGTACTTC
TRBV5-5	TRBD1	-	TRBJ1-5	CASSLVGQGRNQPQHF	TGTGCCAGCAGCTTGGTGGGACAGGGTCGCAATCAGCCCCAGCATTTT
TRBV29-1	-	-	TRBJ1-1	CSVEEWTLSGTEAFF	TGCAGCGTTGAAGAATGGACACTATCGGGCACTGAAGCTTTCTTT
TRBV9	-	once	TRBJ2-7	CASSVGVRQEAYEQYF	TGTGCCAGCAGCGTAGGCGTTCGGCAGGAGGCCTACGAGCAGTACTTC
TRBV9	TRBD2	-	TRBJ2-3	CASSLAGVFADTQYF	TGTGCCAGCAGCTTAGCGGGAGTATTCGCAGATACGCAGTATTTT
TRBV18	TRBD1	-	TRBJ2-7	CASSPRTGDYEQYF	TGTGCCAGCTCACCTAGGACAGGTGACTACGAGCAGTACTTC
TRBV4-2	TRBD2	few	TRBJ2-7	CASSQETSGGYEQYF	TGTGCCAGCAGCCAAGAGACTAGCGGGGGGTACGAGCAGTACTTC
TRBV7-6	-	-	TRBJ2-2	CASSWGPQFGRTGELFF	TGTGCCAGCAGCTGGGGCCCCCAATTTGGTAGGACCGGGGAGCTGTTTTTT
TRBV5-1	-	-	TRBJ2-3	CASSLGADTDTQYF	TGCGCCAGCAGCTTAGGGGCAGACACAGATACGCAGTATTTT
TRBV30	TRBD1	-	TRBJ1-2	CAWSVTGGRYGYTF	TGTGCCTGGAGTGTAACAGGGGGAAGGTATGGCTACACCTTC
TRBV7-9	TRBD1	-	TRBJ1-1	CASSLQGGTEAFF	TGTGCCAGCAGCTTACAGGGGGGCACTGAAGCTTTCTTT
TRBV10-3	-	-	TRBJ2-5	CAISESEGPGQETQYF	TGTGCCATCAGTGAGTCAGAGGGTCCGGGACAAGAGACCCAGTACTTC
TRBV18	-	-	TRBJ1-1	CASSPRRDDTEAFF	TGTGCCAGCTCACCACGCAGGGATGACACTGAAGCTTTCTTT
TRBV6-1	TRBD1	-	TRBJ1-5	CASSASGQGEGQPQHF	TGTGCCAGCAGTGCCTCCGGACAGGGGGAAGGTCAGCCCCAGCATTTT
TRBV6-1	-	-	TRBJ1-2	CASSGRGYGYTF	TGTGCCAGCAGCGGACGGGGCTATGGCTACACCTTC
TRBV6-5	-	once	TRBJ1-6	CASSYTGPSGGSPLHF	TGTGCCAGCAGTTACACTGGACCGTCTGGGGGGTCACCCCTCCACTTT
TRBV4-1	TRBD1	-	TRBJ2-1	CASSQADRDLYNEQFF	TGCGCCAGCAGCCAAGCAGACAGGGACCTCTACAATGAGCAGTTCTTC
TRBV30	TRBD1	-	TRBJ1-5	CAWGTQGVDQPQHF	TGTGCCTGGGGAACTCAGGGGGTCGATCAGCCCCAGCATTTT
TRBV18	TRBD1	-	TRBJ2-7	CASSPGTGGSEQYF	TGTGCCAGCTCACCGGGGACAGGGGGAAGCGAGCAGTACTTC
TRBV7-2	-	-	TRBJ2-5	CASSLREPEEETQYF	TGTGCCAGCAGCTTACGGGAACCTGAAGAGGAGACCCAGTACTTC
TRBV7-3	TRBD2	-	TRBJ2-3	CASSLYASGSPDTQYF	TGTGCCAGCAGCTTATATGCTAGCGGGAGCCCCGATACGCAGTATTTT
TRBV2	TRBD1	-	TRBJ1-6	CASNTGTGTYNSPLHF	TGTGCCAGCAATACCGGGACAGGGACCTATAATTCACCCCTCCACTTT
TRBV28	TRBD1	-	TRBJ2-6	CASSLATGAGANVLTF	TGTGCCAGCAGTTTAGCAACAGGGGCTGGGGCCAACGTCCTGACTTTC
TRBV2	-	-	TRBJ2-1	CASNSGLSNEQFF	TGTGCCAGCAATAGCGGACTCTCCAATGAGCAGTTCTTC
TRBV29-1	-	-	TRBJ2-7	CSVASSHYEQYF	TGCAGCGTTGCCTCCAGTCACTACGAGCAGTACTTC
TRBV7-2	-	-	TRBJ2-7	CASSFSSYEQYF	TGTGCCAGCAGTTTTAGCTCCTACGAGCAGTACTTC